A single sample is the source of the 18 T cell receptor beta chains below, sequenced in a study of prognosis after radiotherapy for stage I lung cancer. From genomic DNA, TCR beta CDR3 was amplified by two-round multiplex PCR. First-round PCR amplification was performed with primers specific to each TRBV and TRBJ gene. TCRdb recomputed calls from the multiplex PCR reads with MiXCR, one row per CDR3 protein. This repertoire shows approximately 31,000 distinct CDR3 sequences, 48% found once; its top ten account for more than 15%. The starting material was PBMCs, obtained before or after stereotactic body radiation therapy (not recorded which). The receptors derive from a donor of 50 years or more with non-small cell lung cancer.

The V and J genes are TRBV7-2 and TRBJ2-3, with 8 nucleotides matching TRBD1. The germline V gene has CDR1 SGHTA and CDR2 FQGNSA. V was clipped by 5 bases and J by 7 bases; unmatched bases: 5. The CDR3 is 13 residues long. CDR3 nucleotides: TGTGCCAGCAGCCTGGACAGGGCATATACGCAGTATTTT. Its protein product is CASSLDRAYTQYF.

Ten or more counts support this clonotype. The V gene is TRBV11-1, the J gene TRBJ1-1, with D tentatively TRBD1 (6 bases). Germline values: CDR1 SGHAT, CDR2 FQDESV (reference sequence). The CDR3 runs to 16 residues. The V gene lost 5 bases and the J gene lost 5 bases, with 21 bases spanning the gap. The CDR3 here is CASSLQAGGASTEAFF. As DNA, the CDR3 is TGTGCCAGCAGCCTCCAGGCGGGGGGCGCGTCGACTGAAGCTTTCTTT.

This clonotype was seen only once. The rearrangement joins TRBV6-2 or TRBV6-3 to TRBJ1-5; D perhaps matches TRBD1 (6 bases). Germline V lookup: CDR1 MNHEY, CDR2 SVGEGT. Trimming cost V 5 bases and J 7 bases, with 21 bases left between them. The CDR3 has 16 residues. CDR3 amino acids: CASSPQAGVAGQPQHF. CDR3 in DNA: TGTGCCAGCAGTCCCCAAGCAGGGGTCGCAGGCCAGCCCCAGCATTTT.

The count of this clonotype is one. One junction end disagrees with the germline gene, perhaps due to a read error. The V and J genes are TRBV9 and TRBJ1-2; tentative D call: TRBD1 (6 bases). CDR1 SGDLS and CDR2 YYNGEE come from the germline V gene. The CDR3 covers 16 residues. The CDR3 loop reads CASIVGDPDRIRAATF. The CDR3 DNA follows: TGTGCCAGCATCGTAGGTGACCCAGACAGGATAAGAGCTGCCACCTTC.

To note about this clonotype: A far larger clone differs by one base, so this is likely a read error. The V call is TRBV6-9, the J call TRBJ2-1, with 7 bases lining up with TRBD1. Trimming cost V 3 bases and J 10 bases; bases outside gene matches: 12. Germline CDR1 reads MNHGY; CDR2 reads SVAAGI. The CDR3 length is 15 residues. The CDR3 region is CASSYQQRGPREQFF. The CDR3 DNA reads as TGTGCCAGCAGTTACCAGCAGAGGGGGCCAAGGGAGCAGTTCTTC.

This clonotype occurred a few times. V is TRBV6-2 or TRBV6-3 and J is TRBJ2-7; no firm D call. Germline V gene lookup returns CDR1 MNHEY and CDR2 SVGEGT. The ends were cut back, 4 bases at V and 7 bases at J, with 11 bases in the middle. CDR3 length: 12 residues. In DNA, the CDR3 is TGTGCCAGCAGTTCTGAAGGGCGGGAGCAGTACTTC. It translates to CASSSEGREQYF.

This chain links TRBV6-2 or TRBV6-3 with TRBJ2-2; no clear D gene. V was clipped by 5 bases and J by 4 bases, with 8 bases between them. Per germline, CDR1 MNHEY and CDR2 SVGEGT. The length of the CDR3 is 13 residues. CDR3: CASSEWTTGELFF. Here the CDR3 DNA reads TGTGCCAGCAGTGAATGGACCACCGGGGAGCTGTTTTTT.

This clonotype is classed as medium-sized. V is TRBV24-1 and J is TRBJ1-2; D is undetermined. V lost 4 bases and J lost 4, with 9 bases in between. Looked up from germline, CDR1 is KGHDR and CDR2 is SFDVKD. The CDR3 sequence is 13 residues long. CDR3 DNA sequence: TGTGCCACCAGTGAGGGCAGCTTCTATGGCTACACCTTC. Its translation is CATSEGSFYGYTF.

The J gene is TRBJ2-2, the V gene TRBV7-9; 11 nucleotides line up with TRBD1. V gave up 4 bases and J gave up 11 bases; unmatched junction bases: 9. This CDR3 region has 15 residues. The V gene's germline CDR1 is SEHNR and CDR2 FQNEAQ (reference sequence). CDR3 sequence (DNA): TGTGCCAGCAGCTCCGGGACAGGGGGAGTCGTTGAGCTGTTTTTT. Translation gives CASSSGTGGVVELFF.

A word on this clonotype: At one end, the junction sequence differs from germline, possibly due to a read error. The chain recombines TRBV6-2 or TRBV6-3 with TRBJ1-2, with TRBD1 matching 7 bases. Per the germline V gene, CDR1 is MNHEY and CDR2 is SVGEGT. The CDR3 is made up of 16 amino acids. The CDR3 sequence is CASILLWDRFNYVYTF. The CDR3 nucleotides are TGTGCCAGCATACTTCTATGGGACAGATTTAACTATGTCTACACCTTC.

The chain combines TRBV28 with TRBJ2-3, with D possibly matching TRBD1 (6 bases). The CDR3 length is 18 residues. Germline V CDR1 and CDR2: MDHEN, SYDVKM. Trimming removed 3 bases at V and 6 bases at J, with 25 bases between. CDR3 sequence: CASSFRGSGHGASDTQYF. CDR3 DNA: TGTGCCAGCAGTTTTAGGGGCTCGGGACATGGGGCATCGGATACGCAGTATTTT.

This clonotype was counted many times. The chain couples TRBV4-3 to TRBJ2-2, with D possibly matching TRBD2 (6 bases). Germline assignment: CDR1 LGHNA and CDR2 YSLEER. The length of the CDR3 is 17 residues. The ends were cut back, 0 bases at V and 4 bases at J, with 15 bases in the middle. In nucleotides, the CDR3 is TGCGCCAGCAGCCAAGATTATAGGAGGGTAGTCACCGGGGAGCTGTTTTTT. This translates into CASSQDYRRVVTGELFF.

In its sample, this clonotype was seen many times. The chain employs TRBV28 and TRBJ1-4; 9 bases align to TRBD1. Unmatched junction bases numbered 12, after V lost 6 bases and J lost 10 bases. This CDR3 has 15 amino acids. Germline loops: CDR1 MDHEN, CDR2 SYDVKM. CDR3 DNA sequence: TGTGCCAGCAGCCTAAGGGGACAGGGTGTGGGAAAACTGTTTTTT. It is translated as CASSLRGQGVGKLFF.

In regard to this clonotype: This likely reflects a read error, since a far larger clone is one base away. The V gene is TRBV7-9, the J gene TRBJ1-2, with TRBD1 as a possible D gene (6 bases). The V and J ends lost 4 bases and 8 bases respectively, with 23 bases between them. Germline CDR1 and CDR2: SEHNR and FQNEAQ (reference sequence). The CDR3 runs to 16 residues. The CDR3 spells CASSSQGTWGQVGYTF. CDR3 coding DNA: TGTGCCAGCAGCTCCCAGGGGACCTGGGGGCAAGTGGGCTACACCTTC.

V gene TRBV24-1 combines with J gene TRBJ2-2; D is unclear. Germline V CDR1 and CDR2: KGHDR, SFDVKD. The ends were cut back, 3 bases at V and 0 bases at J, with 1 base in the middle. This CDR3 region has 13 residues. CDR3 nucleotides: TGTGCCACCAGTGATACGAACACCGGGGAGCTGTTTTTT. Translated, it gives CATSDTNTGELFF.

In this sample, this clonotype turned up a few times. A much larger clone is a single base away; this may be a read error. The J gene is TRBJ2-1, the V gene TRBV4-1; 7 nucleotides line up with TRBD2. Germline V CDR1 and CDR2: MGHRA, YSYEKL. The CDR3 has 15 amino acids. V lost 4 bases and J lost 9; bases outside the gene matches: 12. CDR3 sequence (DNA): TGCGCCAGCAGCCCAAGGGAGGGGTCAGGGCGTGAGCAGTTCTTC. Its protein product is CASSPREGSGREQFF.

The rearrangement joins TRBV19 to TRBJ2-1; D gene unclear. V was clipped by 2 bases and J by 3 bases, with 5 bases between them. Germline V CDR1 and CDR2: LNHDA, SQIVND (reference sequence). There are 13 residues in the CDR3. The DNA of the CDR3 is TGTGCCAGTAGTATAAATAGCTACAATGAGCAGTTCTTC. Translation gives CASSINSYNEQFF.

This clonotype was observed a few times. A much larger clone differs from this one at a single base, so this may be a read error. The chain combines TRBV29-1 with TRBJ1-2; D unclear. This CDR3 contains 10 residues. Germline lookup yields CDR1 SQVTM and CDR2 ANQGSEA. The CDR3 loop is CIVVRDGYTF. The CDR3 DNA reads TGCATCGTTGTAAGAGACGGCTACACCTTC.